Detailed here is one T cell receptor beta chain. Patients from Seattle were sampled longitudinally, starting during active infection. The CDR3 is 14 residues long. Trimming took off 2 bases at V and 3 bases at J, with 10 bases between the two ends. CDR1 is MGHRA and CDR2 is YSYEKL in the germline V gene. These data belong to a study of blood T cell repertoires in COVID-19. Data came from immunoSEQ multiplex PCR; TCRdb stores just in-frame clones and leaves some out. The data contain fewer than 650,000 clones, roughly nine tenths of them singletons. The gene calls are TRBV4-1 and TRBJ1-2, with D maybe TRBD1 (5 bases). The clonotype was recovered from a woman between 45 and 65 years old with COVID-19, enrolled during active disease. The sequencing input was peripheral blood. The CDR3 here is CASSQQIGDYGYTF. The CDR3 region has the DNA TGCGCCAGCAGCCAACAAATAGGGGACTATGGCTACACCTTC.